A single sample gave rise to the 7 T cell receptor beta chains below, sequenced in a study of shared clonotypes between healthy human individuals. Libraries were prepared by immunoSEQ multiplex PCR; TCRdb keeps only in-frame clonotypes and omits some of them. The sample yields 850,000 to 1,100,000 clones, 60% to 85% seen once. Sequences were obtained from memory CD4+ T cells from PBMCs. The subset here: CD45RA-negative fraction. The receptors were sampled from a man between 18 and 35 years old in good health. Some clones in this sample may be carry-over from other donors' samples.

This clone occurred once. The DNA of the CDR3 is TGTGCCAGCAGCTTAGGGACACGAAGCTCCTACGAGCAGTACTTC. The encoded protein is CASSLGTRSSYEQYF. The chain joins TRBV7-8 to TRBJ2-7; a possible D gene is TRBD1 (5 bases). The V gene lost 1 base and the J gene lost 0 bases, with 10 bases spanning the gap. This CDR3 has 15 residues. CDR1 and CDR2 (germline): SGHVS, FQNEAQ.

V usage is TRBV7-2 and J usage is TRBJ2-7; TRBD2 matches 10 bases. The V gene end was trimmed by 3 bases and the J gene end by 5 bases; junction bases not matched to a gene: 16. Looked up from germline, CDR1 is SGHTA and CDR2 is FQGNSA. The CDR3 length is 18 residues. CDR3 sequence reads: CASSLKRSSGSGPHEQYF. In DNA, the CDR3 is TGTGCCAGCAGCTTGAAACGATCTAGCGGGAGTGGTCCACACGAGCAGTACTTC. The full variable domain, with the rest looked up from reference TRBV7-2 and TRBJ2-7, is GAGVSQSPSNKVTEKGKDVELRCDPISGHTALYWYRQSLGQGLEFLIYFQGNSAPDKSGLPSDRFSAERTGGSVSTLTIQRTQQEDSAVYLCASSLKRSSGSGPHEQYFGPGTRLTVT.

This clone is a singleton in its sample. CDR3 bases: TGTGCCAGTAGTATAGGAGGGGGAGGGACTGAAGCTTTCTTT. Protein sequence: CASSIGGGGTEAFF. V and J are TRBV19 and TRBJ1-1, with D tentatively TRBD1 (6 bases). The CDR3 runs to 14 residues. Germline assignment: CDR1 LNHDA and CDR2 SQIVND (reference sequence). V was shortened by 1 base and J by 5 bases, with 11 bases between the two germline ends.

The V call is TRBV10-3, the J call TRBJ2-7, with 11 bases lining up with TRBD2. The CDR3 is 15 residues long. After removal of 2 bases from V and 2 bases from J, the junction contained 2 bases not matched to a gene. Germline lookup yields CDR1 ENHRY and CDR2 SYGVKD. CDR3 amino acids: CAISETSGRAYEQYF. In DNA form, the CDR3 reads TGTGCCATCAGTGAGACTAGCGGGAGAGCCTACGAGCAGTACTTC.

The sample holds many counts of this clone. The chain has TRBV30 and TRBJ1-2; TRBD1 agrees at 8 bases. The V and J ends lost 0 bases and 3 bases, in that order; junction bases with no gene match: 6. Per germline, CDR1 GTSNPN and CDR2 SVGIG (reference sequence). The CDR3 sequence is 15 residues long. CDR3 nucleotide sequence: TGTGCCTGGAGTGTAGGGGCAGGGGGCCACTATGGCTACACCTTC. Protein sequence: CAWSVGAGGHYGYTF.

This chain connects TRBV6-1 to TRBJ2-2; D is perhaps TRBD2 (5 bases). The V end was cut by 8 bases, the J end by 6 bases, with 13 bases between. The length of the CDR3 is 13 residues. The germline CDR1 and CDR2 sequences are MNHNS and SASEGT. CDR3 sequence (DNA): TGTGCCAGCCTCCACACGGACTCCGGGGAGCTGTTTTTT. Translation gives CASLHTDSGELFF.

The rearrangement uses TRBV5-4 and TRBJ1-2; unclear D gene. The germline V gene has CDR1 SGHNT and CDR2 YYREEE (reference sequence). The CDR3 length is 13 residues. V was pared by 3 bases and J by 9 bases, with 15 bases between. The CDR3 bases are TGTGCCAGCAGCTCTGCGGTGGACGGGAGCTACACCTTC. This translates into CASSSAVDGSYTF.